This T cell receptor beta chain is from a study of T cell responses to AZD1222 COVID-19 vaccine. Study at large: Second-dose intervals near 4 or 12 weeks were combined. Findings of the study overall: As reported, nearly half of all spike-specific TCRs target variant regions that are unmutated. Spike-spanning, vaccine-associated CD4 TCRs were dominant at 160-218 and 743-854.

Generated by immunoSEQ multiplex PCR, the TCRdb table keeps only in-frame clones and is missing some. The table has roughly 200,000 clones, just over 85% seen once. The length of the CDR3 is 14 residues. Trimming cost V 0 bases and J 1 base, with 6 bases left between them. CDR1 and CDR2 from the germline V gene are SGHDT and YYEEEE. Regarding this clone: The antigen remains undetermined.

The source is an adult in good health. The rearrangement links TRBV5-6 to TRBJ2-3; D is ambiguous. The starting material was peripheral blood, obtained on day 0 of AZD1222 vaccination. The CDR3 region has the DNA TGTGCCAGCAGCTTGGTGAGCCGCACAGATACGCAGTATTTT. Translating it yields CASSLVSRTDTQYF.